The 27 T cell receptor beta chains below come from one sample, sequenced in a study of cytomegalovirus exposure and HLA in healthy donors. Only in-frame clones appear in the TCRdb table, and some are missing; sequencing was by immunoSEQ multiplex PCR. Seen here are 47,000 or so clones, about 90% observed once, and the top ten hold around 1.4%. What was sequenced was PBMCs. These receptors all stem from a young man in good health and CMV-seronegative.

This sequence joins TRBV7-9 and TRBJ2-7; no clear D. The CDR3 covers 12 residues. Germline CDR1 SEHNR, CDR2 FQNEAQ (reference sequence). Trimming took off 2 bases at V and 7 bases at J, with 9 bases between the two ends. The CDR3 DNA sequence: TGTGCCAGCAGCTTATCCCCCCGGGAGCAGTACTTC. Encoded protein: CASSLSPREQYF. The full variable domain, rest sourced from reference TRBV7-9 and TRBJ2-7, is DTGVSQNPRHKITKRGQNVTFRCDPISEHNRLYWYRQTLGQGPEFLTYFQNEAQLEKSRLLSDRFSAERPKGSFSTLEIQRTEQGDSAMYLCASSLSPREQYFGPGTRLTVT.

This clone was seen a single time. The chain combines TRBV27 with TRBJ2-7; TRBD1 agrees at 11 bases. The CDR3 length is 14 residues. Losses at the gene ends were 3 bases for V and 3 bases for J; bases not matched to a gene: 1. Germline values: CDR1 MNHEY, CDR2 SMNVEV (reference sequence). The CDR3 region has the DNA TGTGCCAGCAGTTTGGGACAGGGGGGCTACGAGCAGTACTTC. As protein: CASSLGQGGYEQYF.

The chain couples TRBV2 to TRBJ2-1; 12 nucleotides line up with TRBD2. Trimming at V came to 5 bases and at J to 6 bases, leaving 5 bases not matched to a gene. The CDR3 runs 15 residues. Germline CDR1 SNHLY, CDR2 FYNNEI. The CDR3 nucleotides are TGTGCCAGCAGTCGACTAGCGGGAGACGGCAATGAGCAGTTCTTC. Translating it yields CASSRLAGDGNEQFF.

In this sample, this clone turned up once. The chain uses TRBV28 and TRBJ1-3, with 9 bases fitting TRBD1. This CDR3 is 16 amino acids long. Germline trimming cut 8 bases from V and 1 base from J; bases unmatched to any gene: 9. CDR1 MDHEN and CDR2 SYDVKM come from the germline V gene. Here the CDR3 DNA reads TGTGCCAGCCCACCCGACAGGGGGGAATCTGGAAACACCATATATTTT. Protein: CASPPDRGESGNTIYF.

The chain links TRBV5-1 to TRBJ2-1; unclear D gene. There are 15 residues in the CDR3. Looked up from germline, CDR1 is SGHRS and CDR2 is YFSETQ. V lost 4 bases to trimming and J lost 8 bases, with 19 bases between them. CDR3 amino acids: CASSGQTKVLDEQFF. In DNA form, the CDR3 reads TGCGCCAGCAGCGGGCAAACCAAGGTCCTGGATGAGCAGTTCTTC.

The chain has TRBV28 and TRBJ1-1; D call uncertain. Trimming removed 2 bases at V and 6 bases at J, with 10 bases between. CDR3 length equals 13 residues. CDR1 MDHEN and CDR2 SYDVKM come from the germline V gene. The DNA of the CDR3 is TGTGCCAGCAGTTTACTCACGGCGGCTGAAGCTTTCTTT. It codes for CASSLLTAAEAFF.

The genes are TRBV7-9 and TRBJ2-7, with TRBD2 matching over 10 bases. Germline V gene data show CDR1 as SEHNR and CDR2 as FQNEAQ (reference sequence). CDR3 length: 16 amino acids. The V segment lost 4 bases and the J segment 0 bases; nucleotides outside the gene matches: 6. DNA for the CDR3: TGTGCCAGCAGCTCAGGACTAGCGGAAAGCTCCTACGAGCAGTACTTC. Encoded protein: CASSSGLAESSYEQYF.

CDR3 loop: CSVPITLGLADYNEQFF. DNA of the CDR3: TGCAGCGTTCCTATCACTCTAGGGCTAGCGGACTACAATGAGCAGTTCTTC. This sequence joins TRBV29-1 and TRBJ2-1; 7 nucleotides agree with TRBD2. V lost 5 bases, J lost 3 bases, and 16 bases stayed unmatched. CDR3 length equals 17 residues. Germline lookup yields CDR1 SQVTM and CDR2 ANQGSEA.

The rearrangement uses TRBV7-9 and TRBJ2-1; perhaps TRBD2 as D (7 bases). The CDR3 has 15 amino acids. Germline lookup yields CDR1 SEHNR and CDR2 FQNEAQ (reference sequence). Trimming stripped 6 bases from V and 9 bases from J, with 21 bases between. The CDR3 nucleotides are TGTGCCAGCAGTCAGCGGGGACATTTCAGGGGTGAGCAGTTCTTC. It encodes CASSQRGHFRGEQFF.

The table lists this clone with a count of one. The rearrangement links TRBV4-1 to TRBJ2-7; 8 positions match TRBD1. After removal of 7 bases from V and 3 bases from J, the junction contained 20 bases not matched to a gene. The CDR3 runs to 18 residues. Germline CDR1 is MGHRA and CDR2 is YSYEKL. The CDR3 DNA follows: TGCGCCAGCACCCCACTATGGACAGGGAAGGGCCTCGTCTACGAGCAGTACTTC. Translating it yields CASTPLWTGKGLVYEQYF.

This clone has just one count. This chain connects TRBV14 to TRBJ2-7; 9 bases are a match to TRBD2. The CDR3 is 17 amino acids. V shed 3 bases, J shed 0 bases, and the junction held 9 bases outside the gene matches. Germline CDR1 SGHDN, CDR2 FVKESK. The CDR3 spells CASSQFASGISSYEQYF. In DNA, the CDR3 is TGTGCCAGCAGCCAGTTCGCTAGCGGGATCAGCTCCTACGAGCAGTACTTC.

This clone was seen just once. CDR3 sequence (DNA): TGTGCCAGCAGTTTGGGCCTAGGTTGGGAGGGTTACAATGAGCAGTTCTTC. It yields the protein CASSLGLGWEGYNEQFF. The chain employs TRBV28 and TRBJ2-1; 7 nucleotides agree with TRBD2. V shed 3 bases and J 4 bases; nucleotides not matched to a gene: 12. Germline V lookup: CDR1 MDHEN, CDR2 SYDVKM. The CDR3 contains 17 residues.

The chain combines TRBV4-1 with TRBJ1-2; TRBD1 might be the D (5 bases). The CDR3 extends over 17 amino acids. CDR1 is MGHRA and CDR2 is YSYEKL in the germline V gene. V lost 0 bases and J 6 bases, leaving 20 bases between the germline ends. The CDR3: CASSQDPGDRIKNGYTF. CDR3 bases: TGCGCCAGCAGCCAAGATCCCGGCGACAGAATAAAGAATGGCTACACCTTC.

The rearrangement uses TRBV2 and TRBJ2-3; TRBD1 is a possible D gene (6 bases). The germline V gene has CDR1 SNHLY and CDR2 FYNNEI. V gave up 8 bases and J gave up 9 bases, with 15 bases separating them. This CDR3 comprises 12 residues. CDR3 protein: CASQGWGGTQYF. The CDR3 coding sequence is TGTGCCAGCCAGGGGTGGGGTGGCACGCAGTATTTT.

This rearrangement joins TRBV29-1 to TRBJ2-7; a weak D match, TRBD1 (5 bases). The V end lost 2 bases, the J end lost 0 bases, and 8 bases lay between the germline ends. There are 13 residues in the CDR3. Germline V CDR1 and CDR2: SQVTM, ANQGSEA. The CDR3 nucleotides read TGCAGCGTTGAATCAGGGCACTCCTACGAGCAGTACTTC. Encoded protein: CSVESGHSYEQYF.

The chain links TRBV6-7 to TRBJ2-5, with a tentative D call TRBD2 (5 bases). TRBV6-7 is an ORF, with its function uncertain. CDR3 size: 17 residues. V dropped 4 bases and J dropped 1 base, with 19 bases sitting between them. The CDR3 nucleotides are TGTGCCAGCAGTTCCCGAGAGGGTAGGAGCGGCCAAGAGACCCAGTACTTC. The encoded protein is CASSSREGRSGQETQYF.

This chain connects TRBV29-1 to TRBJ2-1, with TRBD2 matching 9 bases. V shed 5 bases, J shed 6 bases, and the junction held 5 bases outside the gene matches. CDR1 and CDR2 (germline): SQVTM, ANQGSEA. The CDR3 is made up of 13 amino acids. The CDR3 nucleotides are TGCAGCGTTCTTAGCGGGAGAGGCAATGAGCAGTTCTTC. It is translated as CSVLSGRGNEQFF.

The chain couples TRBV9 to TRBJ2-2; D gene unclear. The CDR3 spans 13 residues. Germline V lookup: CDR1 SGDLS, CDR2 YYNGEE. V gave up 0 bases and J gave up 5 bases, with 5 bases separating them. CDR3: CASSVEPTGELFF. The CDR3 bases are TGTGCCAGCAGCGTAGAGCCTACCGGGGAGCTGTTTTTT.

V usage is TRBV5-1 and J usage is TRBJ2-7; TRBD1 matches 7 bases. The CDR3 has 17 residues. The germline gives CDR1 SGHRS, CDR2 YFSETQ. V was clipped by 2 bases and J by 6 bases; unmatched bases: 17. The CDR3 is CASSLQSTGTFLGEQYF. The DNA of the CDR3 is TGCGCCAGCAGCTTACAGTCGACAGGGACATTCCTAGGCGAGCAGTACTTC. The full variable domain, completed using reference TRBV5-1 and TRBJ2-7, is KAGVTQTPRYLIKTRGQQVTLSCSPISGHRSVSWYQQTPGQGLQFLFEYFSETQRNKGNFPGRFSGRQFSNSRSEMNVSTLELGDSALYLCASSLQSTGTFLGEQYFGPGTRLTVT.

The V call is TRBV2, the J call TRBJ2-1; 7 bases line up with TRBD2. The CDR3 has 18 amino acids. Germline V gene lookup returns CDR1 SNHLY and CDR2 FYNNEI. Trimming removed 3 bases from V and 8 bases from J; junction bases left unmatched: 19. The DNA for the CDR3 is TGTGCCAGCAGTGAGGGGGGTTTGGGAAGGACTAGAGGCTATGAGCAGTTCTTC. Translated: CASSEGGLGRTRGYEQFF.

This rearrangement joins TRBV11-3 to TRBJ2-3, with a weak D call TRBD1 (6 bases). The CDR3 loop spans 14 amino acids. Trimming took 1 base from V and 4 from J, leaving 9 bases between them. Per germline, CDR1 SGHNT and CDR2 YENEEA. CDR3 nucleotide sequence: TGTGCCAGCAGCTTAGTTGAGGGGGCAGATACGCAGTATTTT. Amino acid sequence: CASSLVEGADTQYF.

V gene TRBV6-1 combines with J gene TRBJ2-3; 9 bases agree with TRBD2. CDR1 MNHNS and CDR2 SASEGT come from the germline V gene. After removal of 3 bases from V and 1 base from J, the junction contained 14 bases not matched to a gene. The CDR3 length is 19 residues. The CDR3 DNA reads TGTGCCAGCAGTGAGTTTACGGCGGGAGGGCCCCGCGGCACAGATACGCAGTATTTT. The encoded protein is CASSEFTAGGPRGTDTQYF.

CDR3 coding DNA: TGTGCCACCAGCAGAGAACGGGTTGGGGAGCTGTTTTTT. It encodes CATSRERVGELFF. The V call is TRBV15, the J call TRBJ2-2, with D unresolved. Between the trimmed V and J ends, which lost 0 bases and 8 bases, there was a span of 7 bases. The CDR3 extends over 13 amino acids. The germline CDR1 and CDR2 sequences are LNHNV and YYDKDF (reference sequence).

This chain joins TRBV27 and TRBJ1-5; possible D gene TRBD1, 6 bases. The V end lost 5 bases, the J end lost 0 bases, and 23 bases lay between the germline ends. The CDR3 totals 19 residues. CDR1 is MNHEY and CDR2 is SMNVEV in the germline V gene (reference sequence). The DNA of the CDR3 is TGTGCCAGCAGTCCGGCGGGGGCACCCTGGCTCCGTAGCAATCAGCCCCAGCATTTT. Its protein product is CASSPAGAPWLRSNQPQHF.

The gene calls are TRBV6-1 and TRBJ1-3; no firm D call. The germline CDR1 and CDR2 sequences are MNHNS and SASEGT. The CDR3 loop spans 13 amino acids. V gave up 8 bases and J gave up 4 bases, with 12 bases separating them. Here the CDR3 reads CASEKRGGNTIYF. The DNA of the CDR3 is TGTGCCAGCGAGAAACGGGGAGGAAACACCATATATTTT.

The J gene is TRBJ2-2, the V gene TRBV10-1; 8 bases are shared with TRBD1. The length of the CDR3 is 16 residues. The germline CDR1 and CDR2 sequences are WNHNN and SYGVQD (reference sequence). With 3 bases clipped from V and 7 bases from J, the junction kept 10 bases outside the gene matches. The CDR3 loop is CASSDPTQGANGELFF. The DNA of the CDR3 is TGCGCCAGCAGTGATCCTACGCAGGGGGCAAACGGGGAGCTGTTTTTT.

V and J are TRBV2 and TRBJ1-5, with D perhaps matching TRBD1 (5 bases). V was shortened by 4 bases and J by 5 bases, with 12 bases between the two germline ends. Germline V gives CDR1 SNHLY, CDR2 FYNNEI. The CDR3 is made up of 14 amino acids. CDR3 nucleotides: TGTGCCAGCAGTGTTCGGGGAGGGGATCAGCCCCAGCATTTT. Its protein is CASSVRGGDQPQHF.